What follows are 5 T cell receptor beta chains derived from one specimen sequenced in a study of T-cell memory formation after mild COVID-19. TCRdb independently ran MiXCR on the 5' RACE reads; one entry per CDR3 protein. The data contain roughly 600,000 distinct CDR3 sequences, more than 15% of them singletons. Sequenced: PBMCs or a T cell subset sorted from them (not recorded which). These receptors were collected from an adult woman who had mild COVID-19 (a few samples of this study predate the infection). Cell type and time point are not known.

The chain couples TRBV2 to TRBJ2-5, with 10 bases aligning to TRBD1. Germline V gene lookup returns CDR1 SNHLY and CDR2 FYNNEI. Trimming cost V 6 bases and J 4 bases; bases outside gene matches: 8. This CDR3 is built from 15 residues. The CDR3 protein is CASSGATGGSETQYF. The CDR3 nucleotides read TGTGCCAGCAGCGGAGCGACAGGGGGCTCAGAGACCCAGTACTTC.

The chain joins TRBV28 to TRBJ2-5; perhaps D is TRBD1 or TRBD2 (5 bases each). The CDR3 totals 14 residues. Between the trimmed V and J ends, which lost 5 bases and 3 bases, there was a span of 13 bases. Germline values: CDR1 MDHEN, CDR2 SYDVKM. CDR3 bases: TGTGCCAGCAGTCCCATCGGGACGGAAGAGACCCAGTACTTC. This encodes CASSPIGTEETQYF.

With regard to this clonotype: An end of the junction differs from the germline gene, which may be a read error. This chain links TRBV29-1 with TRBJ2-2, with 10 bases aligning to TRBD2. The CDR3 totals 18 residues. Per the germline V gene, CDR1 is SQVTM and CDR2 is ANQGSEA. The CDR3 loop is CSVEDRLAGYQGTGELFF. Here the CDR3 DNA reads TGCAGCGTTGAAGATCGACTAGCGGGTTACCAAGGCACCGGTGAGCTGTTTTTT.

The table lists this clonotype with a count of one. The chain carries TRBV30 and TRBJ2-3, with 10 bases lining up with TRBD2. Trimming took 5 bases from V and 9 from J; bases not matched to a gene: 5. The CDR3 consists of 12 residues. Germline V gene lookup returns CDR1 GTSNPN and CDR2 SVGIG (reference sequence). DNA for the CDR3: TGTGCCTGGGATACTAGCGGGATGACGCAGTATTTT. Amino acids: CAWDTSGMTQYF.

This clonotype has a handful of counts. The chain joins TRBV18 to TRBJ2-3, with 8 bases identical to TRBD2. Germline CDR1 KGHSH, CDR2 LQKENI. After removal of 2 bases from V and 2 bases from J, the junction contained 3 bases not matched to a gene. The CDR3 consists of 15 residues. The DNA for the CDR3 is TGTGCCAGCTCACCAGATAGCGGGACCACAGATACGCAGTATTTT. It translates to CASSPDSGTTDTQYF.